This entry lists 10 T cell receptor beta chains sequenced from one sample in a study of Graves' ophthalmopathy and Graves' hyperthyroidism. Beta-chain TCR CDR3 regions were amplified from RNA transcripts. The library came from an HTBI-primed first-round RT-PCR and a second-round multiplex PCR. TCRdb itself ran the multiplex PCR reads through MiXCR, one entry per CDR3 protein. The sample records a few hundred thousand distinct CDR3 sequences, about 15% being singletons. The sample consisted of peripheral blood. These receptors were taken from an adult woman with stable Graves' hyperthyroidism.

V usage is TRBV4-1 and J usage is TRBJ1-1; perhaps TRBD1 as D (5 bases). This CDR3 has 15 amino acids. Germline V CDR1 and CDR2: MGHRA, YSYEKL. V shed 1 base and J shed 4 bases, with 13 bases lying between them. DNA for the CDR3: TGCGCCAGCAGCCAAGGCCCGTCAGGGATCACTGAAGCTTTCTTT. It encodes CASSQGPSGITEAFF.

This clonotype has a handful of counts. The CDR3 here is CASSRSAGPGARDTREQKETQYF. DNA for the CDR3: TGCGCCAGCAGCCGAAGCGCAGGACCAGGAGCCAGGGATACGCGGGAGCAGAAAGAGACCCAGTACTTC. The chain combines TRBV4-1 with TRBJ2-5; 7 bases align to TRBD2. With V trimmed by 4 bases and J by 3 bases, 32 bases remained unmatched. The CDR3 runs 23 residues. Germline V lookup: CDR1 MGHRA, CDR2 YSYEKL.

This clonotype has a count of ten or more. The rearrangement uses TRBV4-3 and TRBJ1-5, with D unresolved. From germline, CDR1 is LGHNA and CDR2 YSLEER. The CDR3 extends over 13 amino acids. Trimming took 0 bases from V and 4 from J, leaving 4 bases between them. This chain's CDR3 is CASSQDINQPQHF. In DNA, the CDR3 is TGCGCCAGCAGCCAAGATATAAATCAGCCCCAGCATTTT.

This clonotype was found a few times. One base away lies a much larger clone, so this may be a sequencing read error. The rearrangement links TRBV13 to TRBJ2-4; D is unresolved. CDR3 size: 14 residues. From germline, CDR1 is PRHDT and CDR2 FYEKMQ (reference sequence). The chain's CDR3 is CASSLVKAKNIKYF. The CDR3 nucleotides are TGTGCCAGCAGCCTCGTTAAAGCCAAAAACATTAAGTACTTC.

This clonotype showed up just once. This clone may be a read error of a much larger clone one base away. The CDR3 here is CSAMHSASGQETQYF. CDR3 coding DNA: TGCAGTGCTATGCACAGCGCTAGCGGGCAAGAGACCCAGTACTTC. V is TRBV20-1 and J is TRBJ2-5; 8 positions match TRBD2. Germline V gives CDR1 DFQATT, CDR2 SNEGSKA (reference sequence). The CDR3 totals 15 residues. V lost 4 bases to trimming and J lost 2 bases; unmatched junction nucleotides: 9.

This clonotype showed up many times. This chain uses TRBV6-4 with TRBJ2-2; TRBD1 agrees at 7 bases. The CDR3 is 17 amino acids. Per germline, CDR1 MRHNA and CDR2 SNTAGT. Trimming removed 8 bases from V and 1 base from J; junction bases left unmatched: 13. CDR3 region: CASQKLSGTVNTGELFF. The CDR3 DNA sequence: TGTGCCAGCCAAAAATTATCCGGGACAGTGAACACCGGGGAGCTGTTTTTT.

This clonotype was detected many times. The genes are TRBV20-1 and TRBJ1-1; tentatively, D is TRBD1 (5 bases). Germline CDR1 is DFQATT and CDR2 is SNEGSKA (reference sequence). V dropped 5 bases and J dropped 1 base, with 14 bases sitting between them. The length of the CDR3 is 14 residues. CDR3 region: CSAERTNGNTEAFF. CDR3 coding DNA: TGCAGTGCTGAAAGGACAAATGGGAACACTGAAGCTTTCTTT.

This clonotype was observed a few times. V is TRBV2 and J is TRBJ2-1, with D possibly matching TRBD1 (7 bases). The CDR3 is made up of 15 amino acids. The V end was cut by 2 bases, the J end by 4 bases, with 12 bases between. The germline gives CDR1 SNHLY, CDR2 FYNNEI. In DNA, the CDR3 is TGTGCCAGCAGTGAATTGGAGGGGGCTTACAATGAGCAGTTCTTC. Amino acids: CASSELEGAYNEQFF.

This clonotype was counted ten times or more. This chain joins TRBV28 and TRBJ2-7, with D possibly being TRBD1 (6 bases). Germline assignment: CDR1 MDHEN and CDR2 SYDVKM. Trimming removed 5 bases from V and 0 bases from J, with 23 bases in between. This CDR3 contains 18 residues. This chain's CDR3 is CASSPLGFSRQVSYEQYF. The CDR3 DNA sequence: TGTGCCAGCAGTCCCCTAGGATTTTCTAGACAGGTCTCCTACGAGCAGTACTTC.

The V call is TRBV6-1, the J call TRBJ2-4; no clear D. Trimming stripped 0 bases from V and 0 bases from J, with 12 bases between. The CDR3 is 17 amino acids. Germline-derived CDR1 and CDR2 are MNHNS and SASEGT. The CDR3 coding sequence is TGTGCCAGCAGTGAAGCGCTGGGCAGCCTAGCCAAAAACATTCAGTACTTC. Translated, it gives CASSEALGSLAKNIQYF.